These T cell receptor beta chains were read from a single sample in a study of blood T cell repertoires in COVID-19. Generated by immunoSEQ multiplex PCR, the TCRdb table keeps only in-frame clones and is missing some. Among around 200,000 clones listed, about 89% were seen once. The sequenced material came from peripheral blood. Receptors originate from a man between 65 and 80 years old with acute or convalescent COVID-19. Both conserved end residues are part of each CDR3. Size is stated for part of the rows, as once, few or many counts, or as a class when the clone is expanded.

j_call clone_size v_call cdr3_aa
TRBJ2-7 . TRBV4-2 CASSHVKPGTYTYEQYF
TRBJ1-2 . TRBV18 CASSRDRVYGYTF
TRBJ2-2 . TRBV7-3 CASSTQPGQSTGELFF
TRBJ1-2 once TRBV11-2 CASSLATGGTIGYTF
TRBJ1-1 . TRBV28 CASIPTVNTEAFF
TRBJ2-1 . TRBV10-3 CAISELSGVNLMQFF
TRBJ1-5 once TRBV5-1 CASSLGPETGGNQPQHF
TRBJ2-1 . TRBV6-5 CASSPRLGPYNEQFF
TRBJ2-2 . TRBV14 CASSSQYTGELFF
TRBJ2-3 . TRBV9 CASSVELAGGTDTQYF
TRBJ2-7 once TRBV14 CASSHVPELAGYSYEQYF
TRBJ1-3 . TRBV7-9 CASSSPFSGAGNTIYF
TRBJ2-7 . TRBV2 CASSGWAAAYF
TRBJ2-7 . TRBV2 CASSEEELGHYEQYF
TRBJ1-5 . TRBV7-8 CASSSQRQVGDQPQHF
TRBJ1-2 . TRBV28 CASSPRGRYNYGYTF
TRBJ1-1 few TRBV7-9 CASSLADSPIMNTEAFF